Following are 26 T cell receptor beta chains from one sample sequenced in a study of control samples from healthy donors and cancer patients. The repertoire was sequenced with immunoSEQ multiplex PCR; TCRdb's copy has only in-frame clones and lacks some. The table has around 94,000 clones, 90% to 95% seen once. Sample: blood. The receptor source for this set is a woman in her twenties or thirties in good health.

This clone was seen once. Written as DNA, the CDR3 is TGCGCCAGCAGTATCCCGATAGAGGGGAACACTGAAGCTTTCTTT. This translates into CASSIPIEGNTEAFF. The chain employs TRBV5-1 and TRBJ1-1; D call uncertain. CDR1 is SGHRS, CDR2 YFSETQ, per germline. The germline V and J ends were trimmed by 5 bases and 1 base, with 15 bases remaining between them. This CDR3 is 15 amino acids long.

The chain recombines TRBV2 with TRBJ2-3; TRBD1 might be the D (5 bases). The germline V gene has CDR1 SNHLY and CDR2 FYNNEI. V was pared by 3 bases and J by 4 bases, with 11 bases between. This CDR3 region has 14 residues. CDR3 protein: CASSDRVGSDTQYF. In DNA, the CDR3 is TGTGCCAGCAGTGACAGGGTCGGGTCAGATACGCAGTATTTT.

This chain uses TRBV6-6 with TRBJ2-1; 10 positions agree with TRBD2. CDR3 length: 16 amino acids. CDR1 is MNHNY, CDR2 SVGAGI, per germline (reference sequence). Trimming took 0 bases from V and 7 from J; bases not matched to a gene: 6. CDR3 in amino acids: CASSYSRLAGMNEQFF. The CDR3 DNA is TGTGCCAGCAGTTACTCGCGACTAGCGGGTATGAATGAGCAGTTCTTC.

The CDR3 DNA sequence: TGCAGCGCTTCCTCCCAGGGGGCCATCACTGAAGCTTTCTTT. It codes for CSASSQGAITEAFF. The rearrangement uses TRBV29-1 and TRBJ1-1; 8 bases match TRBD1. Germline-derived CDR1 and CDR2 are SQVTM and ANQGSEA. The CDR3 has 14 residues. With 7 bases clipped from V and 4 bases from J, the junction kept 11 bases outside the gene matches. The entire variable domain, with the rest obtained from reference TRBV29-1 and TRBJ1-1, is as follows: SAVISQKPSRDICQRGTSLTIQCQVDSQVTMMFWYRQQPGQSLTLIATANQGSEATYESGFVIDKFPISRPNLTFSTLTVSNMSPEDSSIYLCSASSQGAITEAFFGQGTRLTVV.

The V and J genes are TRBV6-1 and TRBJ1-2; TRBD1 is a possible D gene (5 bases). From germline, CDR1 is MNHNS and CDR2 SASEGT. The CDR3 is made up of 14 amino acids. The germline V and J ends were trimmed by 0 bases and 4 bases, with 9 bases remaining between them. CDR3 residues: CASSEAWQGYGYTF. The DNA of the CDR3 is TGTGCCAGCAGTGAAGCGTGGCAGGGCTATGGCTACACCTTC.

The rearrangement joins TRBV4-1 to TRBJ2-7, with D unclear. There are 15 residues in the CDR3. Trimming cost V 4 bases and J 0 bases, with 13 bases left between them. The V gene's germline CDR1 is MGHRA and CDR2 YSYEKL. CDR3 DNA sequence: TGCGCCAGCAGCCGGTCCTGGAGAGTCTCCTACGAGCAGTACTTC. Translated, it gives CASSRSWRVSYEQYF.

This clone was seen only once. This chain links TRBV19 with TRBJ2-7; 8 bases are shared with TRBD2. Germline V lookup: CDR1 LNHDA, CDR2 SQIVND (reference sequence). This CDR3 is built from 15 residues. With 4 bases clipped from V and 3 bases from J, the junction kept 8 bases outside the gene matches. CDR3 sequence reads: CASSTIAGWYYEQYF. The CDR3 DNA sequence: TGTGCCAGTAGTACAATAGCGGGGTGGTACTACGAGCAGTACTTC.

The V gene is TRBV5-1, the J gene TRBJ2-2, with D maybe TRBD2 (5 bases). V was trimmed by 4 bases and J by 3 bases, leaving 10 bases between them. Germline CDR1 SGHRS, CDR2 YFSETQ. The CDR3 has 14 amino acids. This CDR3 is CASSPGIYTGELFF. The CDR3 nucleotides read TGCGCCAGCAGCCCCGGGATCTACACCGGGGAGCTGTTTTTT.

The chain is built from TRBV2 and TRBJ1-6; D not certain. V was trimmed by 6 bases and J by 5 bases, leaving 8 bases between them. Germline CDR1 SNHLY, CDR2 FYNNEI. The CDR3 spans 13 residues. DNA for the CDR3: TGTGCCAGCAGCCCAGAGAATAATTCACCCCTCCACTTT. Translating it yields CASSPENNSPLHF. Together with reference TRBV2 and TRBJ1-6, the CDR3 gives the full variable domain: EPEVTQTPSHQVTQMGQEVILRCVPISNHLYFYWYRQILGQKVEFLVSFYNNEISEKSEIFDDQFSVERPDGSNFTLKIRSTKLEDSAMYFCASSPENNSPLHFGNGTRLTVT.

The rearrangement joins TRBV7-8 to TRBJ2-7; TRBD2 might be the D (5 bases). Looked up from germline, CDR1 is SGHVS and CDR2 is FQNEAQ. This CDR3 has 14 residues. Trimming shortened V by 5 bases and J by 6 bases, and 17 bases separated the two germline ends. The CDR3 nucleotides read TGTGCCAGCAGCCCCGCCGGGGTTGGGGTCGAGCAGTACTTC. This gives the protein CASSPAGVGVEQYF.

The chain joins TRBV10-3 to TRBJ1-6; TRBD1 matches 7 bases. Germline V gives CDR1 ENHRY, CDR2 SYGVKD. This CDR3 contains 13 residues. After removal of 6 bases from V and 7 bases from J, the junction contained 3 bases not matched to a gene. CDR3 in DNA: TGTGCCATCAGGGGGACAGACAATTCACCCCTCCACTTT. It specifies CAIRGTDNSPLHF.

This clone was seen a single time. This rearrangement joins TRBV28 to TRBJ1-2; no clear D. Germline V gene data show CDR1 as MDHEN and CDR2 as SYDVKM. V was pared by 4 bases and J by 7 bases, with 13 bases between. The CDR3 is 13 residues long. In nucleotides, the CDR3 is TGTGCCAGCAGTTCCGACCGCTTACGTGGCTACACCTTC. This encodes CASSSDRLRGYTF.

This clone has only one observation. The V call is TRBV7-9, the J call TRBJ2-3; no clear D gene. CDR3 length: 12 residues. The germline V and J ends were trimmed by 3 bases and 2 bases, with 3 bases remaining between them. The germline CDR1 and CDR2 sequences are SEHNR and FQNEAQ (reference sequence). The CDR3, as DNA: TGTGCCAGCAGCTTTTTCACAGATACGCAGTATTTT. Translated: CASSFFTDTQYF. The complete variable domain, with remaining parts taken from reference TRBV7-9 and TRBJ2-3, reads DTGVSQNPRHKITKRGQNVTFRCDPISEHNRLYWYRQTLGQGPEFLTYFQNEAQLEKSRLLSDRFSAERPKGSFSTLEIQRTEQGDSAMYLCASSFFTDTQYFGPGTRLTVL.

This clone was seen only a few times. The rearrangement uses TRBV7-6 and TRBJ2-2; 9 positions match TRBD1. From germline, CDR1 is SGHVS and CDR2 FNYEAQ. V dropped 4 bases and J dropped 6; count of bases not matched to a gene: 6. The CDR3 is 15 amino acids. CDR3 bases: TGTGCCAGCAGCTCGACAGGGGGAGAATCCGGGGAGCTGTTTTTT. Residues: CASSSTGGESGELFF.

The chain has TRBV28 and TRBJ2-5; TRBD1 or TRBD2 may be the D gene (5 bases each). Between the trimmed V and J ends, which lost 2 bases and 5 bases, there was a span of 15 bases. The CDR3 runs to 15 residues. Germline CDR1 reads MDHEN; CDR2 reads SYDVKM. CDR3 bases: TGTGCCAGCAGTTTAGGGACCCCATGGGGGGAGACCCAGTACTTC. Translated, it gives CASSLGTPWGETQYF.

This clone appeared once. The V call is TRBV28, the J call TRBJ2-1, with 13 nucleotides matching TRBD2. The CDR3 has 20 amino acids. Germline values: CDR1 MDHEN, CDR2 SYDVKM. V shed 6 bases and J 0 bases; nucleotides not matched to a gene: 14. Here the CDR3 reads CASRPSTGTSGKSSYNEQFF. CDR3 DNA: TGTGCCAGCAGACCGTCAACCGGGACTAGCGGGAAGAGCTCCTACAATGAGCAGTTCTTC.

This clone is labeled large. The chain links TRBV4-1 to TRBJ1-3; D is possibly TRBD1 (6 bases). V shed 5 bases and J shed 2 bases, with 13 bases lying between them. The germline V gene has CDR1 MGHRA and CDR2 YSYEKL. The length of the CDR3 is 15 residues. In DNA, the CDR3 is TGCGCCAGCAGCTCCAGAGGGGGTCCTGGAAACACCATATATTTT. It yields the protein CASSSRGGPGNTIYF.

The V gene is TRBV28, the J gene TRBJ1-1, with TRBD1 matching 7 bases. The V and J ends lost 5 bases and 2 bases, in that order; junction bases with no gene match: 11. This CDR3 is built from 16 residues. The V gene's germline CDR1 is MDHEN and CDR2 SYDVKM. DNA for the CDR3: TGTGCCAGCAGTCGGACAAAGGGACAGCCCAACACTGAAGCTTTCTTT. The encoded protein is CASSRTKGQPNTEAFF.

The chain combines TRBV19 with TRBJ2-3; tentatively, D is TRBD1 or TRBD2 (5 bases each). The CDR3 is made up of 15 amino acids. Germline V gene lookup returns CDR1 LNHDA and CDR2 SQIVND (reference sequence). V dropped 4 bases and J dropped 1 base, with 12 bases sitting between them. CDR3 in amino acids: CASSSRDRRTDTQYF. The CDR3 region has the DNA TGTGCCAGTAGTAGCCGGGACCGCCGCACAGATACGCAGTATTTT. Complete variable domain (other parts from reference TRBV19 and TRBJ2-3): DGGITQSPKYLFRKEGQNVTLSCEQNLNHDAMYWYRQDPGQGLRLIYYSQIVNDFQKGDIAEGYSVSREKKESFPLTVTSAQKNPTAFYLCASSSRDRRTDTQYFGPGTRLTVL.

The chain is built from TRBV7-2 and TRBJ2-7; TRBD1 is a possible D gene (6 bases). The germline V gene encodes CDR1 SGHTA and CDR2 FQGNSA. V gave up 0 bases and J gave up 6 bases, with 12 bases separating them. The CDR3 runs 14 residues. The CDR3 bases are TGTGCCAGCAGCTTAGCGGCAGGGGTCCCCGAGCAGTACTTC. Its translation: CASSLAAGVPEQYF.

CDR3 amino acids: CASSLDRVSTEAFF. The CDR3 DNA follows: TGTGCCAGCAGTCTGGACAGGGTCAGCACTGAAGCTTTCTTT. V is TRBV6-5 and J is TRBJ1-1; the match to TRBD1 covers 8 bases. Germline V gene sequence: CDR1 MNHEY, CDR2 SVGAGI. The CDR3 spans 14 residues. Trimming removed 5 bases from V and 4 bases from J; junction bases left unmatched: 6.

V is TRBV4-1 and J is TRBJ1-3; 7 nucleotides agree with TRBD1. CDR1 and CDR2 from the germline V gene are MGHRA and YSYEKL. Germline trimming cut 3 bases from V and 4 bases from J; bases unmatched to any gene: 6. CDR3 length equals 15 residues. The CDR3 DNA follows: TGCGCCAGCAGCCACAGGGGGGGCTTGGGAAACACCATATATTTT. This gives the protein CASSHRGGLGNTIYF.

V and J are TRBV6-1 and TRBJ2-3; TRBD2 is a possible D gene (6 bases). The CDR3 has 17 residues. The germline V gene has CDR1 MNHNS and CDR2 SASEGT. V was clipped by 4 bases and J by 1 base, with 18 bases between them. CDR3 coding DNA: TGTGCCAGCAGTGGACCTGAACTAGCTCTAGGCACAGATACGCAGTATTTT. Translation gives CASSGPELALGTDTQYF.

In its sample, this clone was seen a few times. The sample contains more than one DNA sequence encoding this CDR3. The chain employs TRBV29-1 and TRBJ2-1; 7 positions match TRBD1. The CDR3 spans 16 residues. Germline CDR1 is SQVTM and CDR2 is ANQGSEA. The J segment lost 7 bases and the V segment lost 0 bases, leaving 12 bases of the junction unmatched. CDR3 sequence (DNA): TGCAGCGTTGAAGATTATGTCAGGGGGTCGAATAATGAGCAGTTCTTC. Translation: CSVEDYVRGSNNEQFF.

This chain links TRBV7-9 with TRBJ2-6; D remains unclear. The CDR3 covers 13 residues. V shed 7 bases and J shed 0 bases, with 4 bases lying between them. Germline V CDR1 and CDR2: SEHNR, FQNEAQ (reference sequence). In DNA, the CDR3 is TGTGCCAGCACCCACTCTGGGGCCAACGTCCTGACTTTC. It is translated as CASTHSGANVLTF. Filled out from reference TRBV7-9 and TRBJ2-6, the complete variable domain reads DTGVSQNPRHKITKRGQNVTFRCDPISEHNRLYWYRQTLGQGPEFLTYFQNEAQLEKSRLLSDRFSAERPKGSFSTLEIQRTEQGDSAMYLCASTHSGANVLTFGAGSRLTVL.

This sequence joins TRBV7-8 and TRBJ1-6; D gene uncertain. The CDR3 runs 16 residues. Germline CDR1 reads SGHVS; CDR2 reads FQNEAQ. The V and J ends lost 3 bases and 4 bases respectively, with 13 bases between them. The CDR3 DNA is TGTGCCAGCAGCTTCGTCGGGGTCGGGTATAATTCACCCCTCCACTTT. Translation: CASSFVGVGYNSPLHF.